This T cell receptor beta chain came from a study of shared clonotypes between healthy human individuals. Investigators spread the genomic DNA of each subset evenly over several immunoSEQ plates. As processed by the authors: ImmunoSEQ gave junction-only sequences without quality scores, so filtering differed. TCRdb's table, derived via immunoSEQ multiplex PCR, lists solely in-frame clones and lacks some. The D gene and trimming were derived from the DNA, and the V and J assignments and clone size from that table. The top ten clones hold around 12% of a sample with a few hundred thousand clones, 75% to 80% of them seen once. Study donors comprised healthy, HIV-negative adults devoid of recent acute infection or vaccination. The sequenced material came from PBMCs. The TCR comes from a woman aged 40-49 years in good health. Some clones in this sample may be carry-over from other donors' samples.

As DNA, the CDR3 is TGTGCCAGCAGCCCACTGGCAGGGCACTACAATGAGCAGTTCTTC. Translation gives CASSPLAGHYNEQFF. This chain joins TRBV7-3 and TRBJ2-1; TRBD1 might be the D (5 bases). Germline assignment: CDR1 SGHTA and CDR2 FQGTGA. The CDR3 runs to 15 residues. V dropped 5 bases and J dropped 3 bases, with 14 bases sitting between them.